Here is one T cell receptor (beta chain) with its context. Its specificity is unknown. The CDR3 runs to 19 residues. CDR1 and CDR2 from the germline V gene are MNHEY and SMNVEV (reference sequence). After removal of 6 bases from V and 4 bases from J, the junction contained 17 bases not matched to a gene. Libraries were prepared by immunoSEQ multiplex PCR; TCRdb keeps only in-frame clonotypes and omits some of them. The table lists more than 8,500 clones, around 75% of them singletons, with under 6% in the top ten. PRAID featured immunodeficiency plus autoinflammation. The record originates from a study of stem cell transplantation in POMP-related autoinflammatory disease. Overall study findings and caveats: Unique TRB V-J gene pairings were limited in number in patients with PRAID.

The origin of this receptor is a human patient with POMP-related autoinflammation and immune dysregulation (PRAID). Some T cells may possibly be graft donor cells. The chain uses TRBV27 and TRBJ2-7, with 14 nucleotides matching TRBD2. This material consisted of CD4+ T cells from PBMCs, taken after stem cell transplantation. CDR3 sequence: CASRFLGGYGTSGSYEQYF. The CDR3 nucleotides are TGTGCCAGCAGATTTTTAGGGGGTTACGGGACTAGCGGGAGTTACGAGCAGTACTTC.